Each of the 21 T cell receptor beta chains below was sequenced from the same sample in a study of T cell responses to AZD1222 COVID-19 vaccine. This table comes from immunoSEQ multiplex PCR, and its TCRdb copy is limited to in-frame clones, with some not included. The sample includes around 180,000 clones, 75% to 90% seen only once; the top ten take 5% to 7.5%. Material: peripheral blood, obtained on day 0 of AZD1222 vaccination. These receptors were obtained from an adult in good health.

The rearrangement links TRBV15 to TRBJ2-1; TRBD2 is a possible D gene (6 bases). With 1 base removed from V and 1 base from J, the gap between germline ends came to 8 bases. Looked up from germline, CDR1 is LNHNV and CDR2 is YYDKDF (reference sequence). The CDR3 sequence is 15 residues long. CDR3 amino acids: CATSRGGLSYNEQFF. The CDR3 DNA sequence: TGTGCCACCAGCAGAGGAGGACTATCCTACAATGAGCAGTTCTTC.

The rearrangement links TRBV7-9 to TRBJ2-2; 11 nucleotides match TRBD2. Germline V gives CDR1 SEHNR, CDR2 FQNEAQ (reference sequence). With V trimmed by 5 bases and J by 6 bases, 11 bases remained unmatched. This CDR3 is built from 17 residues. CDR3 residues: CASSPGSGLAGAGELFF. As DNA, the CDR3 is TGTGCCAGCAGCCCCGGATCAGGACTAGCGGGCGCCGGGGAGCTGTTTTTT.

Of note for this clone: Other DNA sequences in the same sample also yield this CDR3. The chain has TRBV18 and TRBJ1-5; possibly TRBD1 for D (5 bases). The germline V gene encodes CDR1 KGHSH and CDR2 LQKENI. V dropped 2 bases and J dropped 2 bases, with 7 bases sitting between them. The CDR3 extends over 14 amino acids. In nucleotides, the CDR3 is TGTGCCAGCTCACCAGGGGGAGGCAATCAGCCCCAGCATTTT. This codes for CASSPGGGNQPQHF.

The chain couples TRBV9 to TRBJ2-1; D assignment may be TRBD1 or TRBD2 (5 bases each). CDR1 and CDR2 (germline): SGDLS, YYNGEE. Trimming stripped 1 base from V and 9 bases from J, with 8 bases between. The CDR3 has 12 residues. CDR3 sequence (DNA): TGTGCCAGCAGCGTAAACGGGGCTGAGCAGTTCTTC. It translates to CASSVNGAEQFF.

The chain carries TRBV12-3 or TRBV12-4 and TRBJ1-2, with D hard to call. The CDR3 runs 13 residues. V was trimmed by 6 bases and J by 4 bases, leaving 12 bases between them. As DNA, the CDR3 is TGTGCCAGCAGCCAGCAGTACAGCTATGGCTACACCTTC. Its translation: CASSQQYSYGYTF.

The chain carries TRBV5-1 and TRBJ2-2; 7 bases fit TRBD1. Losses at the gene ends were 4 bases for V and 1 base for J; bases not matched to a gene: 4. CDR3 length: 15 amino acids. CDR1 and CDR2 from the germline V gene are SGHRS and YFSETQ. CDR3 region: CASSTRTGNTGELFF. The CDR3 DNA follows: TGCGCCAGCAGCACAAGGACAGGGAACACCGGGGAGCTGTTTTTT.

The chain has TRBV28 and TRBJ1-4; 7 bases line up with TRBD1. The CDR3 has 16 amino acids. Germline CDR1 and CDR2: MDHEN and SYDVKM. V shed 5 bases and J 1 base; nucleotides not matched to a gene: 7. The CDR3 DNA reads as TGTGCCAGCAGTGCCTTTACAGGGGTAACTAATGAAAAACTGTTTTTT. Translation: CASSAFTGVTNEKLFF. The full variable domain, with the rest looked up from reference TRBV28 and TRBJ1-4, is DVKVTQSSRYLVKRTGEKVFLECVQDMDHENMFWYRQDPGLGLRLIYFSYDVKMKEKGDIPEGYSVSREKKERFSLILESASTNQTSMYLCASSAFTGVTNEKLFFGSGTQLSVL.

The chain combines TRBV7-3 with TRBJ2-1; unclear D gene. CDR3 length equals 14 residues. Germline V gives CDR1 SGHTA, CDR2 FQGTGA. With 3 bases removed from V and 6 bases from J, the gap between germline ends came to 12 bases. The CDR3 nucleotides are TGTGCCAGCAGCTTTAGTCCCCGTAGCAATGAGCAGTTCTTC. It codes for CASSFSPRSNEQFF. The full variable domain, completed using reference TRBV7-3 and TRBJ2-1, is GAGVSQTPSNKVTEKGKYVELRCDPISGHTALYWYRQSLGQGPEFLIYFQGTGAADDSGLPNDRFFAVRPEGSVSTLKIQRTERGDSAVYLCASSFSPRSNEQFFGPGTRLTVL.

This clone has only a few counts. The rearrangement joins TRBV6-5 to TRBJ1-2; no firm D call. Per germline, CDR1 MNHEY and CDR2 SVGAGI. CDR3 length: 14 amino acids. V lost 5 bases and J 7 bases, leaving 17 bases between the germline ends. The CDR3 coding sequence is TGTGCCAGCAGTCCCCGGGGAGGCCTTATTGGCTACACCTTC. It is translated as CASSPRGGLIGYTF.

The chain employs TRBV10-3 and TRBJ2-5; D is undetermined. Trimming left V 3 bases short and J 3 bases short, with 5 bases between. Per the germline V gene, CDR1 is ENHRY and CDR2 is SYGVKD. The CDR3 runs to 12 residues. The CDR3 sequence is CAISELEETQYF. The CDR3 bases are TGTGCCATCAGTGAACTCGAAGAGACCCAGTACTTC.

This clone was seen once. This sequence joins TRBV2 and TRBJ1-2; 9 bases are a match to TRBD1. V was clipped by 6 bases and J by 6 bases; unmatched bases: 8. This CDR3 is 14 amino acids long. Germline V lookup: CDR1 SNHLY, CDR2 FYNNEI. The CDR3, as DNA: TGTGCCAGCAGCGTCTCCGGGACAGGGAATGGCTACACCTTC. Translation: CASSVSGTGNGYTF.

This chain joins TRBV5-1 and TRBJ2-1, with 8 bases that match TRBD1. The CDR3 runs 15 residues. With V trimmed by 2 bases and J by 2 bases, 3 bases remained unmatched. From germline, CDR1 is SGHRS and CDR2 YFSETQ. CDR3: CASSFGQGTYNEQFF. CDR3 DNA sequence: TGCGCCAGCAGCTTTGGACAGGGTACCTACAATGAGCAGTTCTTC.

This chain joins TRBV28 and TRBJ2-7; tentative D call: TRBD1 (5 bases). The V gene's germline CDR1 is MDHEN and CDR2 SYDVKM. The CDR3 has 15 amino acids. V lost 5 bases and J lost 0, with 14 bases in between. The CDR3, as DNA: TGTGCCAGCAGTACCTCAGGGCTCTACTCCTACGAGCAGTACTTC. This gives the protein CASSTSGLYSYEQYF.

The gene calls are TRBV11-2 and TRBJ1-5, with D unresolved. This CDR3 has 13 residues. Germline loops: CDR1 SGHAT, CDR2 FQNNGV. Trimming stripped 4 bases from V and 1 base from J, with 5 bases between. The CDR3: CASSSSSNQPQHF. CDR3 in DNA: TGTGCCAGCAGCTCATCGAGCAATCAGCCCCAGCATTTT.

The genes are TRBV2 and TRBJ1-2; 12 bases agree with TRBD1. J gave up 5 bases and V 5 bases, and 12 bases lay outside the gene matches. Germline CDR1 and CDR2: SNHLY and FYNNEI. There are 17 residues in the CDR3. The CDR3 nucleotides read TGTGCCAGCAGTCGACGGGGACAGGGGGCACATGGATATGGCTACACCTTC. It yields the protein CASSRRGQGAHGYGYTF.

This clone came up once. This sequence joins TRBV3-1 (or the pseudogene TRBV3-2) and TRBJ1-1, with D possibly TRBD1 on 6 matching bases. This CDR3 has 16 amino acids. Germline CDR1 and CDR2: LGHDT and YNNKEL (reference sequence). Trimming removed 4 bases at V and 10 bases at J, with 25 bases between. The CDR3 DNA is TGTGCCAGCAGCCCCAGCGACCACAGGGCTAGTATATTAGCTTTCTTT. Its protein is CASSPSDHRASILAFF.

This clone was picked up one time. The gene calls are TRBV28 and TRBJ1-4; 7 bases are shared with TRBD1. CDR1 and CDR2 (germline): MDHEN, SYDVKM. V shed 6 bases, J shed 7 bases, and the junction held 5 bases outside the gene matches. The CDR3 totals 13 residues. In DNA, the CDR3 is TGTGCCAGCAGCACTCACAGGGGTGAAAAACTGTTTTTT. It yields the protein CASSTHRGEKLFF.

The chain is built from TRBV4-1 and TRBJ2-2, with 8 bases aligning to TRBD2. Germline V gene data show CDR1 as MGHRA and CDR2 as YSYEKL. The CDR3 sequence is 17 residues long. V lost 0 bases to trimming and J lost 5 bases; unmatched junction nucleotides: 8. The CDR3 region has the DNA TGCGCCAGCAGCCAAGAAGGGATTTTAGCGGGGACCGGGGAGCTGTTTTTT. Amino acids: CASSQEGILAGTGELFF.

V usage is TRBV7-2 and J usage is TRBJ2-3; 8 nucleotides match TRBD2. Losses at the gene ends were 3 bases for V and 0 bases for J; bases not matched to a gene: 11. The CDR3 is 18 residues long. Germline loops: CDR1 SGHTA, CDR2 FQGNSA. The CDR3, as DNA: TGTGCCAGCAGCTTGCCCCGATTTGCGGGAGGCAGCACAGATACGCAGTATTTT. Its translation: CASSLPRFAGGSTDTQYF.

The gene calls are TRBV12-3 or TRBV12-4 and TRBJ1-5; D not certain. Trimming stripped 6 bases from V and 5 bases from J, with 11 bases between. CDR3 size: 13 residues. The CDR3 loop is CASRESGDQPQHF. The CDR3 nucleotides read TGTGCCAGCAGGGAAAGTGGGGATCAGCCCCAGCATTTT.

This clone was counted once. The gene calls are TRBV4-2 and TRBJ1-6; D might be TRBD1 (6 bases). CDR3 length: 17 residues. Per germline, CDR1 LGHNA and CDR2 YNFKEQ. V was cut by 4 bases and J by 7 bases, with 20 bases left in between. CDR3 in amino acids: CASSLGGQLRQNSPLHF. The DNA of the CDR3 is TGTGCCAGCAGCCTAGGGGGACAACTAAGACAGAATTCACCCCTCCACTTT.